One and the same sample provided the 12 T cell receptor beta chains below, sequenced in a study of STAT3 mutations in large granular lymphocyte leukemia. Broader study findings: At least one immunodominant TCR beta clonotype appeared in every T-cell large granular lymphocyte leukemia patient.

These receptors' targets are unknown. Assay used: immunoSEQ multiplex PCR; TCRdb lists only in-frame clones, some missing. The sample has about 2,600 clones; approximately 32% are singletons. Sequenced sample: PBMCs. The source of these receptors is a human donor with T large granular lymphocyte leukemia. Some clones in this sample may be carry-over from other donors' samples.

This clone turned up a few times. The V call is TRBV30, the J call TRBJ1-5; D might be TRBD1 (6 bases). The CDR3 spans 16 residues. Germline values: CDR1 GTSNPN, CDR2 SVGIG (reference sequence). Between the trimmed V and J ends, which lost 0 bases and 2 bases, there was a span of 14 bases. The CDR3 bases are TGTGCCTGGAGTGTAAGGGGGGCTCTAGGCAATCAGCCCCAGCATTTT. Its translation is CAWSVRGALGNQPQHF.

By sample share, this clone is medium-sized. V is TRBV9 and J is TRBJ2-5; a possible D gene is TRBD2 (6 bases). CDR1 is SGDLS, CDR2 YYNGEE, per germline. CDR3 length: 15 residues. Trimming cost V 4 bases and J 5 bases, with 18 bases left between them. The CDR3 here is CASSYSIGGGETQYF. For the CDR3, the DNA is TGTGCCAGCAGCTACTCAATCGGTGGAGGGGAGACCCAGTACTTC.

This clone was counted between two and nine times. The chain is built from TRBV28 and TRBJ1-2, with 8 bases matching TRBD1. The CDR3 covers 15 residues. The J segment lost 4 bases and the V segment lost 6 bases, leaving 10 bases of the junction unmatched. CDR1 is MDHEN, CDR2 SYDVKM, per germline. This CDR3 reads CASSLRAGGFYGYTF. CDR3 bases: TGTGCCAGCAGCTTACGGGCAGGGGGCTTCTATGGCTACACCTTC.

The CDR3 nucleotides read TGCAGCGTTTATGCGGCGAACACTGAAGCTTTCTTT. Residues: CSVYAANTEAFF. The chain is built from TRBV29-1 and TRBJ1-1; D not certain. This CDR3 has 12 amino acids. Germline V lookup: CDR1 SQVTM, CDR2 ANQGSEA. V lost 5 bases, J lost 1 base, and 8 bases lay in between.

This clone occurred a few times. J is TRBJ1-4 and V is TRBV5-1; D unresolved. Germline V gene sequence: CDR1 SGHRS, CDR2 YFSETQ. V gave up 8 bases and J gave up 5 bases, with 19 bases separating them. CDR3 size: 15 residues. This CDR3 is CASMLRGGPNEKLFF. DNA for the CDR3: TGCGCCAGTATGTTGCGGGGAGGGCCCAATGAAAAACTGTTTTTT.

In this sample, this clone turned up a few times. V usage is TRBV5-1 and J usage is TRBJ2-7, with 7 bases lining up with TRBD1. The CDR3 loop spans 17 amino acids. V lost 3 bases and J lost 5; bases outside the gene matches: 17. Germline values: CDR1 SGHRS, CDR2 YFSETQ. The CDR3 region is CASSSTKTGQPSDEQYF. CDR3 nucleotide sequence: TGCGCCAGCAGCTCCACGAAAACGGGACAGCCCTCGGACGAGCAGTACTTC.

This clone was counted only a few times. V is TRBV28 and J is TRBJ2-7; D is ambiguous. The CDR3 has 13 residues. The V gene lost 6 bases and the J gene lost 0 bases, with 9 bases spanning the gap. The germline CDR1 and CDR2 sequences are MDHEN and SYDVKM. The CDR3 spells CASSPLVSYEQYF. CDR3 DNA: TGTGCCAGCAGCCCTTTGGTCTCCTACGAGCAGTACTTC. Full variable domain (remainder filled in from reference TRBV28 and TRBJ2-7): DVKVTQSSRYLVKRTGEKVFLECVQDMDHENMFWYRQDPGLGLRLIYFSYDVKMKEKGDIPEGYSVSREKKERFSLILESASTNQTSMYLCASSPLVSYEQYFGPGTRLTVT.

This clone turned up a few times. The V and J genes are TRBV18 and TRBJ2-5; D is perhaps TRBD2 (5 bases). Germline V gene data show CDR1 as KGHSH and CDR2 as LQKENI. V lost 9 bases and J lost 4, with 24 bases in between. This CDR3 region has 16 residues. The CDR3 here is CASSGVLDMAGETQYF. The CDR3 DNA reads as TGTGCCAGTTCCGGGGTTCTGGATATGGCGGGAGAGACCCAGTACTTC.

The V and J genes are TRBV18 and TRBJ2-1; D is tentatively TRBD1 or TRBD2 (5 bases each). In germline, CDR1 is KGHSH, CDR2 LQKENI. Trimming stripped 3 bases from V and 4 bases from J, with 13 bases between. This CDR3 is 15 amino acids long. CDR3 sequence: CASSPLGAVYNEQFF. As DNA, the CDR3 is TGTGCCAGCTCACCCCTCGGGGCGGTTTACAATGAGCAGTTCTTC.

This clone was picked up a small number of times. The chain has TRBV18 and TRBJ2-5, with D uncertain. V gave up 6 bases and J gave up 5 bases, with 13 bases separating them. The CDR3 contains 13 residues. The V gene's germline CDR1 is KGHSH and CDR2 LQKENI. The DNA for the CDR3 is TGTGCCAGCTCGAACACCCCTCGGGAGACCCAGTACTTC. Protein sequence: CASSNTPRETQYF. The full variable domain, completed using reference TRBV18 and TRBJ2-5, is NAGVMQNPRHLVRRRGQEARLRCSPMKGHSHVYWYRQLPEEGLKFMVYLQKENIIDESGMPKERFSAEFPKEGPSILRIQQVVRGDSAAYFCASSNTPRETQYFGPGTRLLVL.

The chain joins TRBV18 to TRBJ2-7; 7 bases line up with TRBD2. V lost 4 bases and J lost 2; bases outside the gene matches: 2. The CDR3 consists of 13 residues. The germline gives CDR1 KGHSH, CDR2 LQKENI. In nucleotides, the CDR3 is TGTGCCAGCTCACGGGAGGGTGCCTACGAGCAGTACTTC. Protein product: CASSREGAYEQYF.

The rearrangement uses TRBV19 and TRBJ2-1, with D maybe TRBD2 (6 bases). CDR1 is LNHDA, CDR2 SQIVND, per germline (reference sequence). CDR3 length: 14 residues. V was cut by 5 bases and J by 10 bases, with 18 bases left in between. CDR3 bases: TGTGCCAGTAGTTTTGGCGGGACCGTCCGGGAGCAGTTCTTC. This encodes CASSFGGTVREQFF.